The 21 T cell receptor beta chains given below trace back to one sample, sequenced in a study of shared clonotypes between healthy human individuals. Profiled with immunoSEQ multiplex PCR; TCRdb holds only in-frame clones, not every one. The table records about 660,000 clones, around two thirds of them present only once. Material for sequencing was memory CD4+ T cells sorted from blood. The subset here: CD45RA-negative fraction. The receptors stem from a woman in her 30s in good health.

The V and J genes are TRBV10-1 and TRBJ2-1; 9 bases agree with TRBD2. V trimming: 3 bases; J trimming: 10 bases; junction bases outside the gene matches: 7. Per germline, CDR1 WNHNN and CDR2 SYGVQD (reference sequence). This CDR3 comprises 14 residues. Here the CDR3 reads CASSDSNLAGEQFF. The CDR3 DNA sequence: TGCGCCAGCAGTGATTCTAACCTAGCGGGGGAGCAGTTCTTC.

This clone appeared a few times. V usage is TRBV10-3 and J usage is TRBJ1-5; no clear D gene. Germline lookup yields CDR1 ENHRY and CDR2 SYGVKD. Trimming stripped 10 bases from V and 5 bases from J, with 15 bases between. The CDR3 is made up of 13 amino acids. CDR3: CATGAWSDQPQHF. As DNA, the CDR3 is TGTGCCACTGGAGCTTGGTCCGATCAGCCCCAGCATTTT.

V gene TRBV5-1 combines with J gene TRBJ2-1; TRBD2 matches 7 bases. Trimming removed 4 bases from V and 7 bases from J; junction bases left unmatched: 14. This CDR3 is 16 amino acids long. The V gene's germline CDR1 is SGHRS and CDR2 YFSETQ. The CDR3 DNA sequence: TGCGCCAGCAGCGTGGCGGGGAGGGAAATGTGGAATGAGCAGTTCTTC. This codes for CASSVAGREMWNEQFF.

This chain joins TRBV4-1 and TRBJ2-7; TRBD2 aligns across 7 bases. The CDR3 consists of 17 residues. J was trimmed by 2 bases and V by 1 base; bases with no gene match: 11. Germline V gene sequence: CDR1 MGHRA, CDR2 YSYEKL. The chain's CDR3 is CASSQAPKPGLTYEQYF. The CDR3 DNA reads TGCGCCAGCAGCCAAGCCCCAAAACCGGGACTAACCTACGAGCAGTACTTC.

Of note for this clone: One junction end does not reproduce the germline sequence, and a read error may be involved. The chain combines TRBV5-1 with TRBJ2-7; 10 nucleotides align to TRBD1. This CDR3 is 15 amino acids long. The germline gives CDR1 SGHRS, CDR2 YFSETQ. DNA of the CDR3: TGCGTCAGCAGCTCATTACCGGGACAGGGGTACGAGCAGTACTTC. Its translation is CVSSSLPGQGYEQYF.

The V and J genes are TRBV2 and TRBJ2-7; 8 bases are shared with TRBD2. Germline V CDR1 and CDR2: SNHLY, FYNNEI. The V and J ends lost 3 bases and 7 bases, in that order; junction bases with no gene match: 5. This CDR3 spans 13 amino acids. The CDR3: CASSDGLAWEQYF. The CDR3 DNA reads TGTGCCAGCAGTGACGGACTAGCCTGGGAGCAGTACTTC. Full variable domain (remainder filled in from reference TRBV2 and TRBJ2-7): EPEVTQTPSHQVTQMGQEVILRCVPISNHLYFYWYRQILGQKVEFLVSFYNNEISEKSEIFDDQFSVERPDGSNFTLKIRSTKLEDSAMYFCASSDGLAWEQYFGPGTRLTVT.

This chain uses TRBV2 with TRBJ1-3; D not resolved. V was trimmed by 8 bases and J by 2 bases, leaving 10 bases between them. Germline V gene lookup returns CDR1 SNHLY and CDR2 FYNNEI. The CDR3 length is 13 residues. This CDR3 reads CASVRGTGNTIYF. The CDR3 DNA is TGTGCCAGCGTACGGGGAACTGGAAACACCATATATTTT. Together with reference TRBV2 and TRBJ1-3, the CDR3 gives the full variable domain: EPEVTQTPSHQVTQMGQEVILRCVPISNHLYFYWYRQILGQKVEFLVSFYNNEISEKSEIFDDQFSVERPDGSNFTLKIRSTKLEDSAMYFCASVRGTGNTIYFGEGSWLTVV.

This chain joins TRBV11-2 and TRBJ2-1, with TRBD2 matching 15 bases. The CDR3 is 17 amino acids. V lost 4 bases, J lost 7 bases, and 8 bases stayed unmatched. Per the germline V gene, CDR1 is SGHAT and CDR2 is FQNNGV. For the CDR3, the DNA is TGTGCCAGCAGCTGGACTAGCGGGAGGGCCACGTATAATGAGCAGTTCTTC. This gives the protein CASSWTSGRATYNEQFF.

This clone occurred once. The chain carries TRBV12-5 and TRBJ2-1; D call uncertain. CDR1 is LGHNT, CDR2 FRNRAP, per germline. The CDR3 extends over 12 amino acids. Trimming took 4 bases from V and 10 from J, leaving 11 bases between them. The CDR3 reads CASGSYMEEQFF. The CDR3 nucleotides read TGTGCTAGTGGTTCCTACATGGAGGAGCAGTTCTTC.

The chain combines TRBV27 with TRBJ2-1; 13 positions agree with TRBD2. Germline values: CDR1 MNHEY, CDR2 SMNVEV (reference sequence). Trimming removed 5 bases from V and 4 bases from J; junction bases left unmatched: 11. CDR3 length: 18 amino acids. CDR3 residues: CASSGTSGTSFGYNEQFF. CDR3 DNA sequence: TGTGCCAGCAGTGGGACTAGCGGGACCAGCTTCGGTTACAATGAGCAGTTCTTC.

The V and J genes are TRBV4-1 and TRBJ2-1; 9 bases line up with TRBD2. The germline V gene encodes CDR1 MGHRA and CDR2 YSYEKL. V trimming: 6 bases; J trimming: 2 bases; junction bases outside the gene matches: 5. This CDR3 contains 15 residues. The CDR3 DNA is TGCGCCAGCAGTGTGAGACTAGCGGCCTACAATGAGCAGTTCTTC. This sequence encodes CASSVRLAAYNEQFF.

This chain joins TRBV2 and TRBJ1-5; unclear D gene. V was trimmed by 1 base and J by 3 bases, leaving 1 base between them. CDR3 length: 12 amino acids. The germline V gene has CDR1 SNHLY and CDR2 FYNNEI. CDR3 residues: CASSEVNQPQHF. The CDR3 DNA reads as TGTGCCAGCAGTGAAGTCAATCAGCCCCAGCATTTT.

The genes are TRBV5-5 and TRBJ2-2; 8 bases map to TRBD2. The CDR3 runs 15 residues. The V gene end was trimmed by 5 bases and the J gene end by 5 bases; junction bases not matched to a gene: 8. CDR1 is SGHKS, CDR2 YYEKEE, per germline (reference sequence). In DNA form, the CDR3 reads TGTGCCAGCAGACCCACGGGGGGGCTAACCGGGGAGCTGTTTTTT. This codes for CASRPTGGLTGELFF.

The chain is built from TRBV19 and TRBJ1-1; D call uncertain. The ends were cut back, 5 bases at V and 4 bases at J, with 11 bases in the middle. CDR3 length: 13 amino acids. From germline, CDR1 is LNHDA and CDR2 SQIVND (reference sequence). The CDR3 is CASSVGFGTEAFF. For the CDR3, the DNA is TGTGCCAGTAGTGTTGGCTTTGGCACTGAAGCTTTCTTT.

The sample holds a few counts of this clone. V and J are TRBV28 and TRBJ2-2, with D hard to call. Germline loops: CDR1 MDHEN, CDR2 SYDVKM. Deletions cut 2 bases from V and 4 bases from J, with 11 bases between. This CDR3 has 15 residues. CDR3 sequence (DNA): TGTGCCAGCAGTTTAAGTGACGGGCTCACCGGGGAGCTGTTTTTT. Translating it yields CASSLSDGLTGELFF. Full variable domain (remainder filled in from reference TRBV28 and TRBJ2-2): DVKVTQSSRYLVKRTGEKVFLECVQDMDHENMFWYRQDPGLGLRLIYFSYDVKMKEKGDIPEGYSVSREKKERFSLILESASTNQTSMYLCASSLSDGLTGELFFGEGSRLTVL.

This chain uses TRBV19 with TRBJ1-4; 7 bases match TRBD1. Germline CDR1 reads LNHDA; CDR2 reads SQIVND (reference sequence). Losses at the gene ends were 10 bases for V and 7 bases for J; bases not matched to a gene: 12. This CDR3 has 14 amino acids. The CDR3 DNA sequence: TGTGCCACTCGCCTCGGGACAGCAACTGAAAAACTGTTTTTT. It translates to CATRLGTATEKLFF.

The rearrangement uses TRBV7-9 and TRBJ1-2; the D is unclear. The V end lost 1 base, the J end lost 8 bases, and 8 bases lay between the germline ends. CDR3 length: 12 residues. Germline V gene lookup returns CDR1 SEHNR and CDR2 FQNEAQ (reference sequence). As DNA, the CDR3 is TGTGCCAGCAGCTTAGGGGAATCGGGCTACACCTTC. Its protein product is CASSLGESGYTF.

The rearrangement links TRBV27 to TRBJ2-3; D not resolved. V was pared by 11 bases and J by 2 bases, with 17 bases between. There are 14 residues in the CDR3. Germline V CDR1 and CDR2: MNHEY, SMNVEV (reference sequence). The CDR3 spells CASQARRHTDTQYF. The CDR3 bases are TGTGCCTCCCAAGCCCGGCGACACACAGATACGCAGTATTTT.

The gene calls are TRBV6-5 and TRBJ2-6, with D unresolved. The germline gives CDR1 MNHEY, CDR2 SVGAGI. The CDR3 runs to 13 residues. V shed 6 bases and J shed 4 bases, with 7 bases lying between them. This chain's CDR3 is CASSVRGANVLTF. CDR3 sequence (DNA): TGTGCCAGCAGCGTCAGGGGGGCCAACGTCCTGACTTTC.

The chain joins TRBV30 to TRBJ1-5; TRBD1 matches at 9 bases. Losses at the gene ends were 0 bases for V and 6 bases for J; bases not matched to a gene: 6. The germline V gene encodes CDR1 GTSNPN and CDR2 SVGIG (reference sequence). This CDR3 is 15 amino acids long. CDR3 sequence reads: CAWSVQGATGQPQHF. The CDR3, as DNA: TGTGCCTGGAGTGTACAGGGGGCAACGGGTCAGCCCCAGCATTTT.

In this sample, this clone turned up a few times. The rearrangement links TRBV2 to TRBJ1-5, with D unclear. CDR3 size: 15 residues. The germline V and J ends were trimmed by 1 base and 1 base, with 8 bases remaining between them. Germline V gene data show CDR1 as SNHLY and CDR2 as FYNNEI. The CDR3 bases are TGTGCCAGCAGTGAAGGATGGTCGAGCAATCAGCCCCAGCATTTT. Amino acids: CASSEGWSSNQPQHF.